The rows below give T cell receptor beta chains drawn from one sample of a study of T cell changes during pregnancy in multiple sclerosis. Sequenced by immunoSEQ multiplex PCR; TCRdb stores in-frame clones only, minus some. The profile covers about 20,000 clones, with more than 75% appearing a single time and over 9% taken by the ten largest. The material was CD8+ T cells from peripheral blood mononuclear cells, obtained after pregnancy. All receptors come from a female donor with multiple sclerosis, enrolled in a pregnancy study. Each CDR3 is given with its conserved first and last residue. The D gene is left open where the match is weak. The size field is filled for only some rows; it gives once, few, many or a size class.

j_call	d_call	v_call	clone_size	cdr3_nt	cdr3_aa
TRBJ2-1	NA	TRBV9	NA	TGTGCCAGCAGCGAGGGGGACGATGAGCAGTTCTTC	CASSEGDDEQFF
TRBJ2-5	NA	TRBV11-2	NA	TGTGCCAGCAGCTCCCCTTCAATCGAGGTTTTAGAGACCCAGTACTTC	CASSSPSIEVLETQYF
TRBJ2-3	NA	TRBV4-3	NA	TGCGCCAGCAGCCCCGCGTATGGAGATGGCACAGATACGCAGTATTTT	CASSPAYGDGTDTQYF
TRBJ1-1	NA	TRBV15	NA	TGTGCCACCAGCGGGCGAGCAAACACTGAAGCTTTCTTT	CATSGRANTEAFF
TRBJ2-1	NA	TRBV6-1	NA	TGTGCCATCGAACTGACAGGCATCTCACATGAGCAGTTCTTC	CAIELTGISHEQFF
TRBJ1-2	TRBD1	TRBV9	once	TGTGCCAGCAGCGTAACCGGGACAGGGGTCTATGGCTACACCTTC	CASSVTGTGVYGYTF
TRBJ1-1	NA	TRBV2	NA	TGTGCCAGGGCTTTCCGGGTTGGAAGAACTGAAGCTTTCTTT	CARAFRVGRTEAFF
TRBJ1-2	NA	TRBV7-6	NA	TGTGCCAGCAGCTTAGGGGTGGCCCAGGGTAACCTAGCTAACTATGGCTACACCTTC	CASSLGVAQGNLANYGYTF
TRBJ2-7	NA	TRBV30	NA	TGTGCCTGGAGTGGGCGGGGTCCCTACGAGCAGTACTTC	CAWSGRGPYEQYF
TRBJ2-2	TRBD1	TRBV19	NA	TGTGCCAGTAGTGACAGGGGGCCCGGGGAGCTGTTTTTT	CASSDRGPGELFF
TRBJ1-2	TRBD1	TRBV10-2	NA	TGCGCCAGCAGTGACGGGACAGGGGGCCCCTATGGCTACACCTTC	CASSDGTGGPYGYTF
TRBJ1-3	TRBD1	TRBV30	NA	TGTGCCTGGGACAGGGGCCGCTCTGGAAACACCATATATTTT	CAWDRGRSGNTIYF
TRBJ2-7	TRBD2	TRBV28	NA	TGTGCCAGCAGAAGCCCGGGACTAGCGACCTACGAGCAGTACTTC	CASRSPGLATYEQYF
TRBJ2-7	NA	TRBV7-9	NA	TGTGCCAGCAGCCCCCGTACTAGTACCGAGCAGTACTTC	CASSPRTSTEQYF
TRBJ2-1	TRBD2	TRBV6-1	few	TGTGCCAGCAGCGTACTAGCGGGGGGGGTCGATGAGCAGTTCTTC	CASSVLAGGVDEQFF
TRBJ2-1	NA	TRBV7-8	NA	TGTGCCAGCAGCTCCGCCCATAGCTCCTACAATGAGCAGTTCTTC	CASSSAHSSYNEQFF
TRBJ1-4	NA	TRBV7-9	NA	TGTGCCAGCAGCTTATCCCGGCGGCTCACTATTAATGAAAAACTGTTTTTT	CASSLSRRLTINEKLFF
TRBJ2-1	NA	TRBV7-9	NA	TGTGCCAGCAGCTTAGACGGCGGGAATGAGCAGTTCTTC	CASSLDGGNEQFF
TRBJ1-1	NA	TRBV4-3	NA	TGCGCCAGCAGCCAAGGAACAGGGAGGGGTTCCGAAGCTTTCTTT	CASSQGTGRGSEAFF
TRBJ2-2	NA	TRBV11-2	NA	TGTGCCAGCAGGCGGGGAAACACCGGGGAGCTGTTTTTT	CASRRGNTGELFF
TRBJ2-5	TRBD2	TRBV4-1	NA	TGCGCCAGCAGCTCTGTAGCGGGAGGTGTGGAGACCCAGTACTTC	CASSSVAGGVETQYF
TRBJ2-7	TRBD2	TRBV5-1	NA	TGCGCCAGCAGCTTCTACCCAGCGGGATCTTCCTACGAGCAGTACTTC	CASSFYPAGSSYEQYF
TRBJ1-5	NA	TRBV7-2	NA	TGTGCCAGCAGCCGTCAGGTCGGGGGAAGCAATCAGCCCCAGCATTTT	CASSRQVGGSNQPQHF
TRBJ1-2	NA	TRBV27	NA	TGTGCCAGCAGTTTGGGAGGGGGATTGCAGGGCTACACCTTC	CASSLGGGLQGYTF
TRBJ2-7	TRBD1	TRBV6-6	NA	TGTGCCACCACGACAGGGACAAACGCGTACTACGAGCAGTACTTC	CATTTGTNAYYEQYF
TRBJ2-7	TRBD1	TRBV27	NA	TGTGCCAGCAGTCCCCGGACAGGGGGCCACGAGCAGTACTTC	CASSPRTGGHEQYF
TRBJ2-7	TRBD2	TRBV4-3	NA	TGCGCCAGCAGCCCCACACTAGCGGGGGTGAGCTCCTACGAGCAGTACTTC	CASSPTLAGVSSYEQYF
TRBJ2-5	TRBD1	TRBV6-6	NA	TGTGCCAGCATTGGGACAGGGGGCGGTGAGACCCAGTACTTC	CASIGTGGGETQYF
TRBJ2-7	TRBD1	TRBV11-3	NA	TGTGCCAGCAGCCCCGGGACAGATTACTACGAGCAGTACTTC	CASSPGTDYYEQYF
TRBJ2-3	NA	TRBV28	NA	TGTGCCAGCACCCCCCGTGCGAATACTCCTAGCACAGATACGCAGTATTTT	CASTPRANTPSTDTQYF
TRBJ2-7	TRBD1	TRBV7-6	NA	TGTGCCAGCAGCTCCAGACAGGGGGTCTACGAGCAGTACTTC	CASSSRQGVYEQYF
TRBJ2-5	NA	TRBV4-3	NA	TGCGCCAGCAGCCAAGATAGTGGGGGCCCGTACCAAGAGACCCAGTACTTC	CASSQDSGGPYQETQYF
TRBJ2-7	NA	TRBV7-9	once	TGTGCCAGCAGCATCCCGGGGGACTACGAGCAGTACTTC	CASSIPGDYEQYF
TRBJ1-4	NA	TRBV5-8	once	TGTGCCAGCAGCGGCAGATATAATGAAAAACTGTTTTTT	CASSGRYNEKLFF
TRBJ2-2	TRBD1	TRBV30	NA	TGTGCCTGCCCCCGGACAGGAGGTTTCAACACCGGGGAGCTGTTTTTT	CACPRTGGFNTGELFF
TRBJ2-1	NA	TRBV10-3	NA	TGTGCCGTAAAAGGCGGACTCAAGAGTGAGCAGTTCTTC	CAVKGGLKSEQFF
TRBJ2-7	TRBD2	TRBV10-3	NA	TGTGCCATCAGTGAGCTAGCGGGAGGCTCCTACGAGCAGTACTTC	CAISELAGGSYEQYF
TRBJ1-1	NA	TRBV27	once	TGTGCCAGCAGTTTATCCGGGACTAGGAACACTGAAGCTTTCTTT	CASSLSGTRNTEAFF
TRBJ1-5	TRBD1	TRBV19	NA	TGTGCCAGTAGTATAGTGTTAGGGGGCGAAGGTCAGCCCCAGCATTTT	CASSIVLGGEGQPQHF
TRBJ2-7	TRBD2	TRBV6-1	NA	TGTGCCAGCAGGGATGGGACTAGCGGGAGTCGCGAGCAGTACTTC	CASRDGTSGSREQYF
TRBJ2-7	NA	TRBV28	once	TGTGCCAGCAGTTTATTTGGAGAATCCTACGAGCAGTACTTC	CASSLFGESYEQYF
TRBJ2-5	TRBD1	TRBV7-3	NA	TGTGCCAGCAGCGAGACAGGGGAAGAGACCCAGTACTTC	CASSETGEETQYF
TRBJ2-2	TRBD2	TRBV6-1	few	TGTGCCAGCAGTCTAGCGGGGGACACCGGGGAGCTGTTTTTT	CASSLAGDTGELFF
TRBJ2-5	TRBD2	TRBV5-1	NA	TGCGCCAGCAGCCCCGAGCCCGGACTAGCCGGGGAGACCCAGTACTTC	CASSPEPGLAGETQYF
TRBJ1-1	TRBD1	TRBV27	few	TGTGCCAGCAGTTTATCAGCAGGGGGCAACACTGAAGCTTTCTTT	CASSLSAGGNTEAFF
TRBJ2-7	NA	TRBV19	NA	TGTGCCAGTAGTATCACCTGGTTAGCAGGGGAGCAGTACTTC	CASSITWLAGEQYF
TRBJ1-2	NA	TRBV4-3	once	TGCGCCAGCAGCCAAGATGTGCGGACTCCCTATGGCTACACCTTC	CASSQDVRTPYGYTF
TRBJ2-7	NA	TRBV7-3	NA	TGTGCCAGCAGCTCCCACGTTACGGGTATCTACGAGCAGTACTTC	CASSSHVTGIYEQYF
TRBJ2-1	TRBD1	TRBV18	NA	TGTGCCAGCTCCCGGGGACAGGGGGAATACAATGAGCAGTTCTTC	CASSRGQGEYNEQFF
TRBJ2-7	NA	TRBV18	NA	TGTGCCAGCTCACCTGAGGCGGCTTGGGTTGAGCAGTACTTC	CASSPEAAWVEQYF
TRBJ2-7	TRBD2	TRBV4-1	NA	TGCGCCAGCAGCCAAGTTCCAGCGGGAGGGCAGTACGAGCAGTACTTC	CASSQVPAGGQYEQYF
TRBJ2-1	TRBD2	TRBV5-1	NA	TGCGCCAGCAGCCCGGGACTAGCGGGACGCACGTGGAATGAGCAGTTCTTC	CASSPGLAGRTWNEQFF
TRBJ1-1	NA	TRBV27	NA	TGTGCCAGCAGACGCTCAGACACTGAAGCTTTCTTT	CASRRSDTEAFF
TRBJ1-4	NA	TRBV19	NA	TGTGCCAGTAGTATAATATCCGGAGGTCCAACTAATGAAAAACTGTTTTTT	CASSIISGGPTNEKLFF
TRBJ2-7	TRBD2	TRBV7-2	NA	TGTGCCAGCGCACCGGGACTAGCGGTTTACGAGCAGTACTTC	CASAPGLAVYEQYF